The 21 T cell receptor beta chains below all came from one sample that was sequenced in a study of memory CD4+ T cells and cytomegalovirus serostatus. Sequenced by immunoSEQ multiplex PCR; TCRdb stores in-frame clones only, minus some. The sample consists of about 61,000 clones, 80% of them appearing once. The sort gate was single viable CD3+CD4+CD8-CD45RO+ cells for memory CD4+ T cells. Sequencing was carried out using memory CD4+ T cells from blood. All receptors come from an adult in good health and CMV-seronegative. Some clones in this sample may be carry-over from other donors' samples.

V gene TRBV2 combines with J gene TRBJ2-5, with D uncertain. The V end was cut by 0 bases, the J end by 5 bases, with 10 bases between. In germline, CDR1 is SNHLY, CDR2 FYNNEI. The CDR3 is made up of 14 amino acids. CDR3 in DNA: TGTGCCAGCAGTGAAGCGGGTGGGGTGGAGACCCAGTACTTC. Protein sequence: CASSEAGGVETQYF.

The chain employs TRBV29-1 and TRBJ2-5; the D gene is possibly TRBD1 (5 bases). CDR1 and CDR2 (germline): SQVTM, ANQGSEA. The CDR3 covers 15 residues. Trimming took off 0 bases at V and 5 bases at J, with 16 bases between the two ends. CDR3 sequence (DNA): TGCAGCGTTGAAGATACAAGGGGCTGGAAGGAGACCCAGTACTTC. The encoded protein is CSVEDTRGWKETQYF.

The CDR3: CASSSRGVLGTQYF. CDR3 nucleotides: TGTGCCAGCAGTTCCCGTGGGGTACTAGGGACCCAGTACTTC. The chain has TRBV6-6 and TRBJ2-5; TRBD2 might be the D (5 bases). This CDR3 has 14 amino acids. CDR1 and CDR2 from the germline V gene are MNHNY and SVGAGI (reference sequence). Trimming pared 4 bases from V and 7 bases from J, leaving 16 bases between.

The chain uses TRBV28 and TRBJ2-2; D is perhaps TRBD1 or TRBD2 (5 bases each). Per germline, CDR1 MDHEN and CDR2 SYDVKM. The CDR3 consists of 13 residues. Trimming pared 7 bases from V and 5 bases from J, leaving 11 bases between. For the CDR3, the DNA is TGTGCCAGCAAACCTTGGGGGACCGGGGAGCTGTTTTTT. Translation gives CASKPWGTGELFF.

The CDR3 spells CASSTKAATNEKLFF. The CDR3 nucleotides are TGCGCCAGCAGCACCAAAGCTGCAACTAATGAAAAACTGTTTTTT. The chain uses TRBV5-1 and TRBJ1-4; D uncertain. Germline V lookup: CDR1 SGHRS, CDR2 YFSETQ. This CDR3 has 15 amino acids. V gave up 4 bases and J gave up 0 bases, with 10 bases separating them.

This sequence joins TRBV4-1 and TRBJ2-7; no firm D call. CDR3 size: 15 residues. With 5 bases removed from V and 0 bases from J, the gap between germline ends came to 14 bases. The germline V gene has CDR1 MGHRA and CDR2 YSYEKL. The CDR3 sequence is CASSFTRLSSYEQYF. CDR3 bases: TGCGCCAGCAGCTTTACCCGACTCAGCTCCTACGAGCAGTACTTC.

This chain links TRBV27 with TRBJ2-3, with 7 nucleotides matching TRBD2. Unmatched junction bases numbered 17, after V lost 6 bases and J lost 5 bases. The CDR3 length is 17 residues. Germline V CDR1 and CDR2: MNHEY, SMNVEV (reference sequence). CDR3 amino acids: CASRPEGREGRGDTQYF. The CDR3 DNA is TGTGCCAGCAGGCCCGAGGGGAGGGAGGGCCGGGGAGATACGCAGTATTTT.

This clone was seen a handful of times. The rearrangement joins TRBV30 to TRBJ2-1; D may be TRBD2 (5 bases). The V end lost 0 bases, the J end lost 9 bases, and 12 bases lay between the germline ends. The CDR3 has 13 residues. Germline loops: CDR1 GTSNPN, CDR2 SVGIG (reference sequence). CDR3 DNA: TGTGCCTGGAGTGTACGAGGGCCATCTGAGCAGTTCTTC. It yields the protein CAWSVRGPSEQFF.

The V call is TRBV2, the J call TRBJ1-1; D gene unclear. The CDR3 loop spans 14 amino acids. V dropped 5 bases and J dropped 5 bases, with 15 bases sitting between them. The germline V gene has CDR1 SNHLY and CDR2 FYNNEI. The CDR3 protein is CASSSLTVGTEAFF. The CDR3 DNA reads as TGTGCCAGCAGTTCCCTCACGGTGGGGACTGAAGCTTTCTTT.

Here the CDR3 reads CAWSVRDETQHF. For the CDR3, the DNA is TGTGCCTGGAGTGTTCGGGACGAAACCCAGCATTTT. This chain uses TRBV30 with TRBJ1-5; D is perhaps TRBD1 (5 bases). V lost 0 bases and J 11 bases, leaving 11 bases between the germline ends. The CDR3 length is 12 residues. The V gene's germline CDR1 is GTSNPN and CDR2 SVGIG (reference sequence).

This rearrangement joins TRBV2 to TRBJ1-1, with no clear D. The CDR3 has 13 amino acids. Trimming cost V 5 bases and J 1 base, with 8 bases left between them. Germline V CDR1 and CDR2: SNHLY, FYNNEI. The CDR3 sequence is CASSITPNTEAFF. CDR3 coding DNA: TGTGCCAGCAGTATTACACCGAACACTGAAGCTTTCTTT. Full variable domain (missing parts from reference TRBV2 and TRBJ1-1): EPEVTQTPSHQVTQMGQEVILRCVPISNHLYFYWYRQILGQKVEFLVSFYNNEISEKSEIFDDQFSVERPDGSNFTLKIRSTKLEDSAMYFCASSITPNTEAFFGQGTRLTVV.

This chain uses TRBV30 with TRBJ1-5; D not resolved. The CDR3 totals 16 residues. V lost 2 bases and J 2 bases, leaving 16 bases between the germline ends. Looked up from germline, CDR1 is GTSNPN and CDR2 is SVGIG (reference sequence). CDR3 residues: CAWSTWSSRGNQPQHF. The CDR3 coding sequence is TGTGCCTGGAGTACCTGGTCATCACGGGGCAATCAGCCCCAGCATTTT.

The chain recombines TRBV5-1 with TRBJ2-1; 8 bases agree with TRBD1. Per germline, CDR1 SGHRS and CDR2 YFSETQ. The CDR3 has 16 amino acids. J was trimmed by 2 bases and V by 4 bases; bases with no gene match: 8. In DNA form, the CDR3 reads TGCGCCAGCAGCCCAGGGGGCCCCACGGCCTACAATGAGCAGTTCTTC. As protein: CASSPGGPTAYNEQFF. Combining the CDR3 with reference TRBV5-1 and TRBJ2-1 gives the whole variable domain KAGVTQTPRYLIKTRGQQVTLSCSPISGHRSVSWYQQTPGQGLQFLFEYFSETQRNKGNFPGRFSGRQFSNSRSEMNVSTLELGDSALYLCASSPGGPTAYNEQFFGPGTRLTVL.

The gene calls are TRBV7-2 and TRBJ2-5; TRBD1 matches at 7 bases. Per germline, CDR1 SGHTA and CDR2 FQGNSA. With V trimmed by 5 bases and J by 2 bases, 2 bases remained unmatched. CDR3 size: 13 residues. In DNA, the CDR3 is TGTGCCAGCAGCAGGGGACAGCAAGAGACCCAGTACTTC. Amino acids: CASSRGQQETQYF.

V is TRBV5-1 and J is TRBJ2-1, with 12 bases fitting TRBD2. Trimming cost V 5 bases and J 7 bases; bases outside gene matches: 7. Germline V gene data show CDR1 as SGHRS and CDR2 as YFSETQ. The CDR3 runs to 15 residues. The CDR3 spells CASRLRLAGDNEQFF. In DNA, the CDR3 is TGCGCCAGCAGGTTACGACTAGCGGGAGATAATGAGCAGTTCTTC.

V and J are TRBV5-1 and TRBJ1-3; tentative D call: TRBD1 (5 bases). The V gene lost 4 bases and the J gene lost 3 bases, with 8 bases spanning the gap. CDR3 length: 13 residues. Germline lookup yields CDR1 SGHRS and CDR2 YFSETQ. The DNA of the CDR3 is TGCGCCAGCAGCCGTGACAGTGGAAACACCATATATTTT. Translated, it gives CASSRDSGNTIYF.

In its sample, this clone was seen once. The chain uses TRBV7-2 and TRBJ2-3; tentatively, D is TRBD1 or TRBD2 (6 bases each). The germline CDR1 and CDR2 sequences are SGHTA and FQGNSA. V lost 4 bases, J lost 6 bases, and 20 bases lay in between. The CDR3 is 16 amino acids. The CDR3 here is CASSSRGGPMVDTQYF. In DNA form, the CDR3 reads TGTGCCAGCAGCTCCCGAGGGGGGCCGATGGTGGATACGCAGTATTTT.

The chain employs TRBV9 and TRBJ2-2, with 8 bases that match TRBD2. After removal of 6 bases from V and 2 bases from J, the junction contained 3 bases not matched to a gene. The CDR3 totals 14 residues. CDR1 and CDR2 from the germline V gene are SGDLS and YYNGEE. CDR3 in amino acids: CASKTSVNTGELFF. CDR3 in DNA: TGTGCCAGCAAGACTAGCGTAAACACCGGGGAGCTGTTTTTT.

A note on this clone: One junction end does not reproduce the germline sequence, and a read error may be involved. This chain uses TRBV6-1 with TRBJ2-3; the D gene is possibly TRBD2 (6 bases). The CDR3 is made up of 15 amino acids. Germline V gene lookup returns CDR1 MNHNS and CDR2 SASEGT. CDR3: CASSETAGYTGTQYF. CDR3 bases: TGTGCCAGCAGTGAAACGGCGGGATACACAGGTACGCAGTATTTT.

The rearrangement links TRBV4-3 to TRBJ1-6, with D possibly being TRBD1 (5 bases). CDR1 and CDR2 from the germline V gene are LGHNA and YSLEER. V was clipped by 0 bases and J by 3 bases, with 18 bases between them. This CDR3 comprises 19 residues. CDR3 amino acids: CASSQEGGRGLLYNSPLHF. The CDR3 nucleotides are TGCGCCAGCAGCCAAGAGGGGGGACGAGGCCTACTCTATAATTCACCCCTCCACTTT.

This chain connects TRBV19 to TRBJ2-2; TRBD2 matches at 15 bases. Trimming took 5 bases from V and 2 from J; bases not matched to a gene: 3. CDR1 LNHDA and CDR2 SQIVND come from the germline V gene (reference sequence). This CDR3 contains 17 residues. The CDR3 region has the DNA TGTGCCAGTAGTCCGGGACTAGCGGGGGGTAACACCGGGGAGCTGTTTTTT. Amino acids: CASSPGLAGGNTGELFF.